Listed here are 4 T cell receptor beta chains from one sample, sequenced in a study of cytomegalovirus exposure and HLA in healthy donors (dated by TCRdb to 2016 to 2017). Library creation used the immunoSEQ multiplex PCR assay. A mixture of 60 forward primers for TCR Vbeta segments and 13 reverse primers for TCR Jbeta segments was used in the multiplex PCR. TCRdb limited this immuneACCESS table to in-frame rearrangements with V and J called. A share of clones is missing; checked studies link under half to unresolved V genes, and the rest is unexplained. In all, the sample holds 85,000 to 120,000 clones, and about 81% of those were seen once. The ten most abundant clones make up around 3% of the sample. The material sequenced was PBMCs. Receptor source: a male donor in good health and CMV-seropositive.

J is TRBJ2-1 and V is TRBV6-5; 7 nucleotides align to TRBD1. Germline lookup yields CDR1 MNHEY and CDR2 SVGAGI. The length of the CDR3 is 14 residues. The V segment lost 6 bases and the J segment 3 bases; nucleotides outside the gene matches: 5. This chain's CDR3 is CASRGRDSYNEQFF. CDR3 DNA: TGTGCCAGCAGGGGCCGGGACAGCTACAATGAGCAGTTCTTC.

This clone was counted a few times. This chain uses TRBV28 with TRBJ1-1; no definite D call. Trimming pared 8 bases from V and 5 bases from J, leaving 12 bases between. Germline lookup yields CDR1 MDHEN and CDR2 SYDVKM. The CDR3 sequence is 12 residues long. The CDR3 spells CASFSLRTEAFF. The CDR3 nucleotides are TGTGCCAGCTTTTCCCTGCGTACTGAAGCTTTCTTT. The variable domain in full, with the rest retrieved from reference TRBV28 and TRBJ1-1, is DVKVTQSSRYLVKRTGEKVFLECVQDMDHENMFWYRQDPGLGLRLIYFSYDVKMKEKGDIPEGYSVSREKKERFSLILESASTNQTSMYLCASFSLRTEAFFGQGTRLTVV.

The chain combines TRBV28 with TRBJ1-2; perhaps TRBD1 as D (6 bases). The CDR3 spans 12 residues. CDR1 is MDHEN, CDR2 SYDVKM, per germline. V dropped 10 bases and J dropped 2 bases, with 11 bases sitting between them. As DNA, the CDR3 is TGTGCCACCCAGGGACAAAACTATGGCTACACCTTC. This codes for CATQGQNYGYTF.

The chain couples TRBV6-6 to TRBJ2-2; 8 nucleotides match TRBD2. This CDR3 contains 15 residues. The ends lost 0 bases at V and 5 bases at J; junction bases unmatched: 2. Germline CDR1 is MNHNY and CDR2 is SVGAGI (reference sequence). The CDR3 DNA reads as TGTGCCAGCAGTTACTCTAGCGGGAAGACCGGGGAGCTGTTTTTT. Residues: CASSYSSGKTGELFF.